This is a list of T cell receptor beta chains from one sample in a study of blood T cell repertoires in COVID-19. The assay was immunoSEQ multiplex PCR, and TCRdb's table has in-frame clones only and misses some. The data hold under 350,000 clones, with around 86% observed a single time. The sample consisted of peripheral blood. Receptors originate from a young man with active or convalescent COVID-19. Each CDR3 is given with its conserved first and last residue. A D gene is named only where the DNA matches it firmly. Rows give clone size only sometimes, using once, few, many, or a class for an expanded clone.

TRBJ2-2 TRBV7-9 TRBD2 few TGTGCCACTAGCGGGAGGGCCGGGGAGCTGTTTTTT CATSGRAGELFF
TRBJ2-7 TRBV9 . . TGTGCCAGCAGCATTGGACTAAACAGCTACGAGCAGTACTTC CASSIGLNSYEQYF
TRBJ2-7 TRBV4-1 . . TGCGCCAGCAGCCAAGATAGAACAGGGAGAGGGTACGAGCAGTACTTC CASSQDRTGRGYEQYF
TRBJ2-7 TRBV11-2 TRBD1 few TGTGCCAGCAGCTCTAACCGGGACAGGGGTCGGTCGCGGGAGCAGTACTTC CASSSNRDRGRSREQYF
TRBJ2-7 TRBV24-1 . . TGTGCCACCAGTGACAGCTACGAGCAGTACTTC CATSDSYEQYF
TRBJ2-4 TRBV19 . . TGTGCCAGTAGCTCCTCACTAGCCCCGTTTGAAAACATTCAGTACTTC CASSSSLAPFENIQYF
TRBJ2-1 TRBV30 . . TGTGCCTGGAGTGTAAGAGGAGGGTCGCAGTTCTTC CAWSVRGGSQFF
TRBJ2-5 TRBV4-2 . . TGTGCCAGCAGCCAAGCCCTATTGGCGGGCCAAGAGACCCAGTACTTC CASSQALLAGQETQYF
TRBJ2-7 TRBV7-9 TRBD1 . TGTGCCAGCAGCTTAGCCGGGACAGGGGGCTACGAGCAGTACTTC CASSLAGTGGYEQYF
TRBJ1-6 TRBV27 . . TGTGCCAGCAGTTTAAGCAACACAGCCCTTCTTAATTCACCCCTCCACTTT CASSLSNTALLNSPLHF
TRBJ2-7 TRBV7-7 . . TGTGCTAGCAGCTTAGGGTTTTTCCGGACTCCGAAACTCTACGAGCAGTACTTC CASSLGFFRTPKLYEQYF
TRBJ2-5 TRBV9 TRBD1 . TGTGCCAGCAGCGGTACAGGGGGCCGGGAGACCCAGTACTTC CASSGTGGRETQYF
TRBJ1-1 TRBV30 . once TGTGCCTGGAGACTTACAGACATGAACACTGAAGCTTTCTTT CAWRLTDMNTEAFF
TRBJ1-5 TRBV19 . . TGTGCCAGTAGTTCGGGGGATACACGCAATCAGCCCCAGCATTTT CASSSGDTRNQPQHF
TRBJ1-2 TRBV10-3 . once TGTGCCATCAGTCCAGGAGGCCCATATGGCTACACCTTC CAISPGGPYGYTF
TRBJ2-5 TRBV2 . . TGTGCCAGCAGGTCTACTCGTAACCAAGAGACCCAGTACTTC CASRSTRNQETQYF